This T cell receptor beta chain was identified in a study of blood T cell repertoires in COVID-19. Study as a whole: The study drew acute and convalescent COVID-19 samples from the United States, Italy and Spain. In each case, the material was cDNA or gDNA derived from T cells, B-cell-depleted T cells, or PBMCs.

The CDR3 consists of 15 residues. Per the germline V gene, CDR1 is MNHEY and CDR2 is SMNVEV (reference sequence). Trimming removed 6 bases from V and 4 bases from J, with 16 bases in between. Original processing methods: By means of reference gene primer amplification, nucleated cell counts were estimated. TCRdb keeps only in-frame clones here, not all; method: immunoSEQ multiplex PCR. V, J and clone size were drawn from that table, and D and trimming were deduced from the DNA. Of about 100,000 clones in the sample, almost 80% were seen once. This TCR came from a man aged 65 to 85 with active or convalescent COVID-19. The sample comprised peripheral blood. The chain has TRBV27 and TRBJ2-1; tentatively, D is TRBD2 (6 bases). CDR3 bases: TGTGCCAGCAGGATTATGGGGGGAGGTTACAATGAGCAGTTCTTC. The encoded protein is CASRIMGGGYNEQFF.